Listed below are T cell receptor beta chains from one sample, sequenced in a study of CD8+ T cells in alopecia areata. Clones were sequenced by immunoSEQ multiplex PCR, and TCRdb holds only the in-frame ones, with some missing. This table has 130,000 to 150,000 clones, approximately 50% appearing once. Sequencing was performed on CD4+ T cells sorted from blood, taken at week 0. Source of these receptors: a human donor with alopecia areata. CDR3s include the opening cysteine and the closing phenylalanine or tryptophan. Each record gives: V gene, CDR3 protein.

>TRBV29-1
CGGSRNTEAFF
>TRBV7-9
CASSRTGGRIYEQYF
>TRBV27
CASSLRGTDTQYF
>TRBV29-1
CSARIGPYEQYF
>TRBV14
CASSHGAPRELFF
>TRBV29-1
CSVEALTDTQYF
>TRBV27
CASSLLAGGPKEQYF
>TRBV29-1
CSVRSGQGTGYTF
>TRBV30
CAHRGGVGETQYF
>TRBV29-1
CSVGTYEQYF
>TRBV11-2
CASSLLATSTDTQYF
>TRBV6-4
CASSINSDHGELFF
>TRBV29-1
CSATIAGGPYEQYF
>TRBV4-3
CASSRTWGPSSYEQYF